Listed below are T cell receptor beta chains from one sample, sequenced in a study of T-cell reconstitution after alpha-beta-depleted transplantation in children. TCRdb fed the PCR reads into MiXCR, producing one record per CDR3 protein. The table shows about 210,000 distinct CDR3 sequences, with over 15% occurring only once. The source was PBMCs, mostly from graft donor cells, collected 360 days after TCRalphabeta/CD19-depleted stem cell transplant. Receptors originate from a male patient aged 2-15 years who had a stem cell transplant for acute lymphoblastic leukemia, so the T cells may come from the graft donor. CDR3s include the opening cysteine and the closing phenylalanine or tryptophan. Fields, in order: V gene, J gene, D gene, clone size, CDR3 length, CDR3 DNA, CDR3 protein. A D gene is named only where the DNA matches it firmly. Size values are once, few and many counts, or a class for expanded clones, and some rows have none.

TRBV11-2,TRBJ2-3,TRBD2,.,16,TGTGCCAGCAGCTCTCTTCAAGCGGGAGGGCCATATACGCAGTATTTT,CASSSLQAGGPYTQYF
TRBV7-8,TRBJ2-4,.,.,12,TGTGCCAGCAGCCCCACGAGAAACATTCAGTACTTC,CASSPTRNIQYF
TRBV7-8,TRBJ2-1,.,few,15,TGTGCCAGCAGCTTAGCGGGGGGGGCTTTTAATGAGCAGTTCTTC,CASSLAGGAFNEQFF
TRBV7-8,TRBJ2-1,.,.,15,TGTGCCAGCTACCTTTTCTCGGGAATTAACAATGAGCAGTTCTTC,CASYLFSGINNEQFF
TRBV12-3/TRBV12-4,TRBJ2-1,.,.,14,TGTGCCAGCAGTGGTCGGGTGTCCTACAATGAGCAGTTCTTC,CASSGRVSYNEQFF
TRBV5-1,TRBJ2-2,TRBD1,few,16,TGCGCCAGCAGCTTGGTCACAGGGGACGGGACCGGGGAGCTGTTTTTT,CASSLVTGDGTGELFF
TRBV6-5,TRBJ1-6,TRBD1,.,16,TGTCCCAGCAGTTACCAGGGACAGATGAAAAATTCACCCCTCCACTTT,CPSSYQGQMKNSPLHF
TRBV28,TRBJ2-5,TRBD2,.,16,TGTGCCAGCAGTCTCCCCGGACCGGGAGGAGGAGAGACCCAGTACTTC,CASSLPGPGGGETQYF
TRBV3-1,TRBJ2-5,TRBD1,few,15,TGTGCCAGCAGCCTACCCGGGACAGGGGAAAAGACCCAGTACTTC,CASSLPGTGEKTQYF
TRBV6-1,TRBJ2-3,.,few,14,TGTGCCAGCAGTGAAGCGGGGCCCACAGATACGCAGTATTTT,CASSEAGPTDTQYF
TRBV27,TRBJ1-5,.,.,12,TGTGCCAGCAGTCCGCACAATCAGCCCCAGCATTTT,CASSPHNQPQHF
TRBV20-1,TRBJ2-5,.,.,16,TGCAGTGCTAGAGATCACTACGGGGCCGGTCAAGAGACCCAGTACTTC,CSARDHYGAGQETQYF
TRBV7-9,TRBJ1-1,.,many,13,TGTGCCAGCAGCTTAGTCCCGGGAACTGAAGCTTTCTTT,CASSLVPGTEAFF
TRBV5-1,TRBJ2-7,.,many,13,TGCGCCAGCAGCTTGGACAGAGCCTACGAGCAGTACTTC,CASSLDRAYEQYF
TRBV2,TRBJ1-1,.,.,14,TGTGCCAGCACACTCAGGGGCGGGTACACTGAAGCTTTCTTT,CASTLRGGYTEAFF
TRBV11-2,TRBJ2-2,.,few,18,TGTGCCAGCAGCTTAGGGGAGAGGAGCAGGAGACCGGCCGGGGAGCTGTTTTTT,CASSLGERSRRPAGELFF
TRBV7-8,TRBJ1-5,.,few,13,TGTGCCAGCAGCTTAGAAGGCCGGCAGCCCCAGCATTTT,CASSLEGRQPQHF
TRBV7-2,TRBJ2-5,TRBD2,.,16,TGTGCCAGCAGCTTAGAGGCAGCGGGGGGCGGGGAGACCCAGTACTTC,CASSLEAAGGGETQYF
TRBV12-3/TRBV12-4,TRBJ1-4,.,.,14,TGTGCCAGCAGCACTCCCCGCAGGGGAGAAAAACTGTTTTTT,CASSTPRRGEKLFF
TRBV4-3,TRBJ2-5,.,many,15,TGCGCCAGCAGCCAGAGAACCGGCAGAGGAGAGACCCAGTACTTC,CASSQRTGRGETQYF
TRBV6-6,TRBJ1-1,.,.,13,TGTGCCAGCAGTTCTTACATGAACACTGAAGCTTTCTTT,CASSSYMNTEAFF
TRBV7-9,TRBJ1-6,.,many,14,TGTGCCAGCAGCTTATCAGGGACCTATTCACCCCTCCACTTT,CASSLSGTYSPLHF
TRBV12-3/TRBV12-4,TRBJ2-6,.,.,17,TGTGCCAGCAGTCCCTCCTCTGTGAGCTCTGGGGCCAACGTCCTGACTTTC,CASSPSSVSSGANVLTF
TRBV18,TRBJ2-3,.,many,15,TGTGCCAGCTCACCACCTGGAAGGCGCACAGATACGCAGTATTTT,CASSPPGRRTDTQYF
TRBV20-1,TRBJ2-7,.,.,15,TGCAGTGCTAGTTTAACTAGAAGGTTAACCTACGAGCAGTACTTC,CSASLTRRLTYEQYF
TRBV12-3/TRBV12-4,TRBJ2-3,.,many,15,TGTGCCAGCAGTTTTGGAGGGAGAAACACAGATACGCAGTATTTT,CASSFGGRNTDTQYF
TRBV2,TRBJ2-1,.,.,12,TGTGCCAGCAGGGATCTCATCGATGAGCAGTTCTTC,CASRDLIDEQFF
TRBV5-1,TRBJ1-6,.,few,13,TGCGCCAGCGCGCCCGGGGATACCTCACCCCTCCACTTT,CASAPGDTSPLHF
TRBV27,TRBJ2-7,TRBD1,.,15,TGTGCCAGCAGTCCATTTGGGACAGGCCTCGGGGAGCAGTACTTC,CASSPFGTGLGEQYF
TRBV11-3,TRBJ2-3,.,few,11,TGTGCCAGCAGTGCTACAGCTACGCAGTATTTT,CASSATATQYF
TRBV7-2,TRBJ1-2,.,few,17,TGTGCCAGCAGCCCCACATCGGACCGGGAATTACTTAGTGGCTACACCTTC,CASSPTSDRELLSGYTF
TRBV4-3,TRBJ2-1,TRBD1,.,17,TGCGCCAGCAGCCTCCGACCTCCGGGACAGGGCTACAATGAGCAGTTCTTC,CASSLRPPGQGYNEQFF
TRBV19,TRBJ2-2,.,.,15,TGTGCCAGTAGTATTGGCAGGGTTATAACCGGGGAGCTGTTTTTT,CASSIGRVITGELFF
TRBV7-2,TRBJ2-7,.,.,14,TGTGCCAGCAGCTTGGGACAGTTGCGGGGAGAGCAGTACTTC,CASSLGQLRGEQYF
TRBV29-1,TRBJ2-3,TRBD2,.,13,TGCAGCGTTGTCGGGGGGATCCCAGATACGCAGTATTTT,CSVVGGIPDTQYF
TRBV20-1,TRBJ2-2,.,.,15,TGCAGTGCCGCATTTGGGGGGCGGAACACCGGGGAGCTGTTTTTT,CSAAFGGRNTGELFF
TRBV6-2/TRBV6-3,TRBJ2-7,TRBD2,.,15,TGTGCCAGCAGTGGACTAGCGGGGGGGCCGAACGAGCAGTACTTC,CASSGLAGGPNEQYF
TRBV5-1,TRBJ2-3,.,.,15,TGCGCCAGCAGCAAAACCGACAGCCTCACAGATACGCAGTATTTT,CASSKTDSLTDTQYF
TRBV11-2,TRBJ2-2,.,many,14,TGTGCCAGCAGCATGGGACTTTACACCGGGGAGCTGTTTTTT,CASSMGLYTGELFF